This T cell receptor beta chain was found in a study of cytomegalovirus exposure and HLA in healthy donors. Vbeta (60) and Jbeta (13) primers were used in the PCR. Libraries were prepared by immunoSEQ multiplex PCR; TCRdb keeps only in-frame clonotypes and omits some of them. The sample contains more than 95,000 clones, roughly 70% of which appear only once. There are 15 residues in the CDR3. The ends were cut back, 1 base at V and 0 bases at J, with 9 bases in the middle. CDR1 LGHNA and CDR2 YSLEER come from the germline V gene. This TCR came from a man between 40 and 49 years old in good health and CMV-seronegative. The V and J genes are TRBV4-3 and TRBJ1-1, with D hard to call. The specimen sequenced was PBMCs. The CDR3: CASSQGRTVNTEAFF. The CDR3 DNA reads TGCGCCAGCAGCCAAGGTCGTACGGTGAACACTGAAGCTTTCTTT.